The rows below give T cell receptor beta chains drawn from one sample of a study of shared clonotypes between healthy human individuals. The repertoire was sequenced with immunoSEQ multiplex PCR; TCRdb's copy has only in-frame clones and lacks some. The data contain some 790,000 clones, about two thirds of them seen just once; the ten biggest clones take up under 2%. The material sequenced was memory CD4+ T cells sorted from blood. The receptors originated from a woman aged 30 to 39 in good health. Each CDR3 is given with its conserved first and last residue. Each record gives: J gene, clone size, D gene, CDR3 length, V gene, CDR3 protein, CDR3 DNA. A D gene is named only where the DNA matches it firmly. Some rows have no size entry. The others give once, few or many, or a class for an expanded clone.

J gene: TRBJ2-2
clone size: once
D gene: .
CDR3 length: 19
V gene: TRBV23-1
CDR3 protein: CASSQCLQRNRGGTGELFF
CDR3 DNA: TGCGCCAGCAGTCAATGTTTACAGCGGAACAGGGGAGGCACCGGGGAGCTGTTTTTT

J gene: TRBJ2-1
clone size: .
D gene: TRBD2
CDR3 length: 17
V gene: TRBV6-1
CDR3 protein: CASSEVHLAGVYNEQFF
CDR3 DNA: TGTGCCAGCAGTGAGGTCCACCTAGCGGGAGTCTACAATGAGCAGTTCTTC

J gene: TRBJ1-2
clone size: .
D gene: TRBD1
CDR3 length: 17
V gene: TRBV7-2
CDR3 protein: CASSLAVDRATNYGYTF
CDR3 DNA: TGTGCCAGCAGCTTAGCCGTGGACAGGGCGACGAACTATGGCTACACCTTC

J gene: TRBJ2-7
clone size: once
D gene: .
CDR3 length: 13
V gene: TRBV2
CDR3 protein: CASSDNLPYEQYF
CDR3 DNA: TGTGCCAGCAGTGATAATCTCCCCTACGAGCAGTACTTC

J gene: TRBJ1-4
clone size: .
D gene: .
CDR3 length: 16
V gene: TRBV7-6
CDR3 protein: CASSLAVVGVNEKLFF
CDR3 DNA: TGTGCCAGCAGCTTAGCGGTGGTAGGGGTTAATGAAAAACTGTTTTTT

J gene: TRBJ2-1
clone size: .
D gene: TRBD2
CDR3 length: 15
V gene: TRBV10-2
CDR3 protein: CASSGLAGSHNEQFF
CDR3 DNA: TGCGCCAGCAGTGGGCTAGCGGGTTCCCACAATGAGCAGTTCTTC

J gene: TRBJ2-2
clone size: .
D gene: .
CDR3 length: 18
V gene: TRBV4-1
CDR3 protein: CASSQEGRGFANTGELFF
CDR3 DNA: TGCGCCAGCAGCCAAGAGGGCCGTGGGTTTGCGAACACCGGGGAGCTGTTTTTT

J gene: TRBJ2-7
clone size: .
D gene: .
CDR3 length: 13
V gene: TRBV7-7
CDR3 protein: CASSLRDTYEQYF
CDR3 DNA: TGTGCCAGCAGCTTACGGGATACCTACGAGCAGTACTTC

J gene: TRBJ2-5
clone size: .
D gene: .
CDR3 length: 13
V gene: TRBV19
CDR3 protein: CASTTRGQETQYF
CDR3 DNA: TGTGCCAGTACCACTCGGGGACAAGAGACCCAGTACTTC

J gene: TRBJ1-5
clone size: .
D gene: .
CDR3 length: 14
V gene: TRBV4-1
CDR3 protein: CASSQENGNQPQHF
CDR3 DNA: TGCGCCAGCAGCCAAGAAAATGGCAATCAGCCCCAGCATTTT

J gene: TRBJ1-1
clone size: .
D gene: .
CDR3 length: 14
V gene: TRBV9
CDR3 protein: CASSSRTGTPGAFF
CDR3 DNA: TGTGCCAGCAGCTCGCGAACCGGGACTCCAGGGGCTTTCTTT

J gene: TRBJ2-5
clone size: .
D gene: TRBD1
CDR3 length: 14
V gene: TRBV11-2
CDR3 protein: CASSLMGQKETQYF
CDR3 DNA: TGTGCCAGCAGCTTAATGGGACAGAAAGAGACCCAGTACTTC

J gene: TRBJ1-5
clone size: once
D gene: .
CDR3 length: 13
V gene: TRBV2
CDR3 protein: CASRRGPNQPQHF
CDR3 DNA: TGTGCCAGCAGACGGGGTCCCAATCAGCCCCAGCATTTT

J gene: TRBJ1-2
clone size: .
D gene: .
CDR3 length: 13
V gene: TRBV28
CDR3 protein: CASSYYRSYGYTF
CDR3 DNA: TGTGCCAGCAGTTACTACAGGAGCTATGGCTACACCTTC

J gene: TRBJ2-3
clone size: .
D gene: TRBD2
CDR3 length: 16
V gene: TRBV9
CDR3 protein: CASSVGLAGVRDTQYF
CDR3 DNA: TGTGCCAGCAGCGTAGGTCTAGCGGGAGTGAGAGATACGCAGTATTTT

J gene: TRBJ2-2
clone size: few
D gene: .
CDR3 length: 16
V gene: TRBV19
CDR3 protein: CASSIKETRRTGELFF
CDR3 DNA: TGTGCCAGTAGTATCAAGGAGACTCGGAGGACCGGGGAGCTGTTTTTT

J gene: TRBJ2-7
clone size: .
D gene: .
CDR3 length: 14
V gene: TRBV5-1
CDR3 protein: CASSGTGRPYEQYF
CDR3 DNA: TGCGCCAGCAGCGGGACTGGACGGCCTTACGAGCAGTACTTC

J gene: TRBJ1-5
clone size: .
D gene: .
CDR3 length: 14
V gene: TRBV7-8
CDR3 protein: CASSPNRGNQPQHF
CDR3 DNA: TGTGCCAGCAGCCCGAATAGGGGCAATCAGCCCCAGCATTTT